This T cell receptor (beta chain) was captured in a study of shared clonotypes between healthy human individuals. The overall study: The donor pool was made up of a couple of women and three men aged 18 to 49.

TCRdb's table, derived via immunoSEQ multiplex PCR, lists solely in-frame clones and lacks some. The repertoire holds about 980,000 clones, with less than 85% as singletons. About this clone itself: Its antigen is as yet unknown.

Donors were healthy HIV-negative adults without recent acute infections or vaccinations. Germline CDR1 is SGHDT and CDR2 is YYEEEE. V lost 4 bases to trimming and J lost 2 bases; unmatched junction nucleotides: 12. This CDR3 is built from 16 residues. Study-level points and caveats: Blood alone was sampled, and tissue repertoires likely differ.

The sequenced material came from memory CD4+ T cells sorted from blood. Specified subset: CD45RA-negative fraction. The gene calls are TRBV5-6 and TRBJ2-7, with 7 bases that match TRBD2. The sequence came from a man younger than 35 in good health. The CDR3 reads CASSPQLASVPYEQYF. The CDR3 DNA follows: TGTGCCAGCAGCCCCCAACTAGCGTCTGTCCCCTACGAGCAGTACTTC.